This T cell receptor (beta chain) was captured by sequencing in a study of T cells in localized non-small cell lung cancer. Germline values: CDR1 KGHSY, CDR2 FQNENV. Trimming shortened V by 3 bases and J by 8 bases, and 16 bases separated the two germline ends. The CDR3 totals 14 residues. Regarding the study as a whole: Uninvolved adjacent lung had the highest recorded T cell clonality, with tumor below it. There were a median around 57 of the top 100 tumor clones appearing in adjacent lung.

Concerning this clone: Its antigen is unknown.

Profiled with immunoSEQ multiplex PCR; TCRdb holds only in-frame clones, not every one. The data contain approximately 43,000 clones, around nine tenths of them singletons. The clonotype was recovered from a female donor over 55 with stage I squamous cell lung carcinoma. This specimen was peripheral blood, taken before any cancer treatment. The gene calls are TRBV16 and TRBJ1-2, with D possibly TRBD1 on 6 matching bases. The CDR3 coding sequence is TGTGCCAGCAGCCAGCCTCAGGGGAATGGCGGCTACACCTTC. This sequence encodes CASSQPQGNGGYTF.